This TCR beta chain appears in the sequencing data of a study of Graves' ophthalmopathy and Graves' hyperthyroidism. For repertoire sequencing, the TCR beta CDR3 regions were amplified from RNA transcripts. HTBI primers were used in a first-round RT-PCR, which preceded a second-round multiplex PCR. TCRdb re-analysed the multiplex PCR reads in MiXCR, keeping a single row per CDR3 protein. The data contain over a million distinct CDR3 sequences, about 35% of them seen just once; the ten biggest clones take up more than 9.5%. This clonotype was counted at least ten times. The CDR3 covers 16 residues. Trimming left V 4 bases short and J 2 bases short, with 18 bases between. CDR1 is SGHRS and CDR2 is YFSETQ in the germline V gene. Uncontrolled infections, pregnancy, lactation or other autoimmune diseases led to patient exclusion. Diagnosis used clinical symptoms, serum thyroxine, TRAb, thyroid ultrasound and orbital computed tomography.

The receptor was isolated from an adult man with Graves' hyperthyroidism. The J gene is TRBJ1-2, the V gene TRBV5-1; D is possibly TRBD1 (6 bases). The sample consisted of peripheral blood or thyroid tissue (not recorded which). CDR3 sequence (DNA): TGCGCCAGCAGCCCGCGGACCCAGGGGCCCAACTATGGCTACACCTTC. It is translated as CASSPRTQGPNYGYTF.